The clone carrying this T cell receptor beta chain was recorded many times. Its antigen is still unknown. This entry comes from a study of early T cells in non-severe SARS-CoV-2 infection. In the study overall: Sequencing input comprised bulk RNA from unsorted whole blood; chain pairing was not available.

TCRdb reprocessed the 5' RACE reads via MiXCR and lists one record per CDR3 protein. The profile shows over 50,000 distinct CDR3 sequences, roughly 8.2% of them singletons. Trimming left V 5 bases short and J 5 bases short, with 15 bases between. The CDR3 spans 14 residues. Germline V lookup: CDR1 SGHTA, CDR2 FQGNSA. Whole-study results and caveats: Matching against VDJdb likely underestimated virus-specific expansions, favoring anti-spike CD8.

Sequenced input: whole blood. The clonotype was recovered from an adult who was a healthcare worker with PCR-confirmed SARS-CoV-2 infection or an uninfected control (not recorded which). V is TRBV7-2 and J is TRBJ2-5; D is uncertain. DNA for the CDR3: TGTGCCAGCAGCCTCACGGTGGTCGGGGAGACCCAGTACTTC. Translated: CASSLTVVGETQYF.